Listed below are T cell receptor beta chains from one sample, sequenced in a study of blood T cells in healthy people across ages. TCRdb used MiXCR to reprocess the 5' RACE reads, holding one entry per CDR3 protein. The profile shows around 1.7 million distinct CDR3 sequences, 28% of them singletons. Sequencing input: blood. These receptors were collected from a woman between 25 and 40 years old in good health. Each CDR3 is given with its conserved first and last residue. Size tells how often a clone was seen (once, few, many) or the class of an expanded clone, and some rows leave it out.

clone_size v_call cdr3_aa
NA TRBV12-5 CASGPTYNEQYF
NA TRBV3-1 CASSQGSPTIRQYF
NA TRBV7-2 CASSLDGRRVGDTEAFF
NA TRBV4-1 CASSQSETVYNEQYF
few TRBV4-1 CASSQDWTRRETQYF
NA TRBV6-5 CASSYSTALYNEQLF
NA TRBV29-1 CSVERAGDNYGYTF
few TRBV20-1 CSASHRGREQYF
NA TRBV14 CASSPRPTDRGAEQYF
NA TRBV20-1 CSARATSGAYYEQYF
NA TRBV4-1 CASSQVAGENYGYTF
many TRBV7-9 CASSLAGEDQQYF
NA TRBV12-5 CASGPINNEQFF